One sample yielded the 9 T cell receptor beta chains listed below, sequenced in a study of synovial regulatory T cells in juvenile arthritis. Data came from immunoSEQ multiplex PCR; TCRdb stores just in-frame clones and leaves some out. The table lists under 10,000 clones, with roughly 2% in the top ten. The sample was Treg cells from blood. Subset denoted: remaining (HLA-DR-negative) circulating blood Treg cells. Every receptor here comes from a donor between 2 and 29 years old with juvenile idiopathic arthritis.

According to its frequency, this clone is medium-sized. The genes are TRBV4-3 and TRBJ1-6; TCRdb gives TRBD1 as the D gene, but with no DNA this cannot be confirmed. Germline CDR1 reads LGHNA; CDR2 reads YSLEER. The CDR3 spans 16 residues. Only the protein is available. This chain's CDR3 is CASSQDSAGVYSPLHF.

This chain connects TRBV5-6 to TRBJ1-4. The CDR3 sequence is 15 residues long. No DNA sequence was recorded. CDR1 and CDR2 from the germline V gene are SGHDT and YYEEEE. CDR3 region: CASSRTSGGLEKLFF.

V gene TRBV5-6 combines with J gene TRBJ2-7; TCRdb's D gene call, TRBD1, goes unchecked for lack of DNA. Germline CDR1 is SGHDT and CDR2 is YYEEEE. This CDR3 spans 14 amino acids. The DNA is unrecorded. CDR3 protein: CASARTDLSYEQYF.

This chain connects TRBV28 to TRBJ1-1. This CDR3 spans 11 amino acids. The DNA is unrecorded. Germline loops: CDR1 MDHEN, CDR2 SYDVKM. The CDR3 protein is CASSDITEAFF.

J is TRBJ1-1 and V is TRBV30. The germline V gene encodes CDR1 GTSNPN and CDR2 SVGIG (reference sequence). The CDR3 is 14 residues long. The protein alone is recorded here. This CDR3 is CAGIWGAWDTEAFF.

This chain connects TRBV6-1 to TRBJ2-1; TCRdb outputs TRBD2, but without DNA this stays unchecked. Germline CDR1 and CDR2: MNHNS and SASEGT. This CDR3 has 17 amino acids. No DNA appears here. CDR3 residues: CASSGGTSGGDYNEQFF.

The V call is TRBV9, the J call TRBJ2-5; TCRdb gives TRBD1 as the D gene, but with no DNA this cannot be confirmed. Per germline, CDR1 SGDLS and CDR2 YYNGEE. The CDR3 extends over 13 amino acids. The protein alone is recorded here. The chain's CDR3 is CASSLSGLETQYF.

The rearrangement joins TRBV2 to TRBJ2-7. Germline CDR1 and CDR2: SNHLY and FYNNEI. The CDR3 consists of 14 residues. DNA was not recorded. The CDR3: CASSLLVGAYEQYF.

This chain joins TRBV7-2 and TRBJ2-2; the D call from TCRdb, TRBD1, cannot be confirmed without DNA. The CDR3 contains 15 residues. No DNA accompanies this entry. CDR1 and CDR2 from the germline V gene are SGHTA and FQGNSA. The CDR3 region is CASSLARGRTGELFF.